This T cell receptor (beta chain) is from a study of HIV-infected patients and healthy controls. General study findings and limits: HIV+ repertoires were severely depleted of MAIT alpha-chain CDR3s, unlike healthy controls.

Reverse transcription used 450 to 650 ng RNA and constant-region primers for alpha and beta. Separate chain-specific third strand synthesis with multiplexing indices produced the alpha and beta libraries. TCRdb itself ran the 5' RACE reads through MiXCR, one entry per CDR3 protein. The sample has roughly 18,000 distinct CDR3 sequences; 8.5% to 9% are singletons. Notes on this clonotype: Its antigen is not known.

Antiretroviral therapy had run roughly three months, about 14 weeks, before follow-up blood collection. No cell fractionation was done, so the repertoire covers all unsorted peripheral blood T cells. CDR1 is LGHDT, CDR2 YNNKEL, per germline (reference sequence). The CDR3 sequence is 14 residues long. The germline V and J ends were trimmed by 4 bases and 5 bases, with 11 bases remaining between them. This sequence joins TRBV3-1 and TRBJ2-2; no reliable D call. This sample comprised blood, obtained during antiretroviral therapy. This TCR was sampled from an adult with HIV infection. In DNA form, the CDR3 reads TGTGCCAGCAGCCGAGCCTCCGGAACCGGGGAGCTGTTTTTT. It encodes CASSRASGTGELFF.